The 31 T cell receptor beta chains presented below share a single source sample, sequenced in a study of cytomegalovirus exposure and HLA in healthy donors. A multiplex PCR was run with 60 Vbeta primers and 13 Jbeta primers. TCRdb's table, derived via immunoSEQ multiplex PCR, lists solely in-frame clones and lacks some. Of about 160,000 clones listed, around 76% are singletons. The sample comprised PBMCs. The receptor set was obtained from a girl aged 5-17 years in good health and CMV-seropositive.

The J gene is TRBJ2-7, the V gene TRBV6-5, with D perhaps matching TRBD2 (6 bases). Germline CDR1 MNHEY, CDR2 SVGAGI. There are 15 residues in the CDR3. Trimming cost V 6 bases and J 5 bases, with 20 bases left between them. CDR3 DNA sequence: TGTGCCAGCAGGTCGGGAGCATTGGGAGCCGACGAGCAGTACTTC. Translated: CASRSGALGADEQYF.

This clone was observed a single time. This chain uses TRBV7-2 with TRBJ1-2, with 9 bases that match TRBD1. Germline trimming cut 5 bases from V and 5 bases from J; bases unmatched to any gene: 12. CDR1 is SGHTA and CDR2 is FQGNSA in the germline V gene. The CDR3 has 16 residues. Here the CDR3 reads CASSDRDRERIYGYTF. The CDR3 nucleotides read TGTGCCAGCAGCGACCGGGACAGGGAAAGAATTTATGGCTACACCTTC.

V is TRBV7-9 and J is TRBJ2-3; TRBD2 matches 12 bases. Unmatched junction bases numbered 3, after V lost 4 bases and J lost 4 bases. Germline V gene data show CDR1 as SEHNR and CDR2 as FQNEAQ (reference sequence). The CDR3 is made up of 15 amino acids. The CDR3 is CASSSTSGSSDTQYF. CDR3 DNA sequence: TGTGCCAGCAGCTCGACTAGCGGGAGCTCAGATACGCAGTATTTT.

In DNA, the CDR3 is TGTGCCAGCAGCTTTGCCGGGACTGTGGGAAACACCATATATTTT. Translation: CASSFAGTVGNTIYF. This chain joins TRBV7-2 and TRBJ1-3; possible D gene TRBD1, 5 bases. V was pared by 3 bases and J by 4 bases, with 13 bases between. This CDR3 has 15 amino acids. The germline CDR1 and CDR2 sequences are SGHTA and FQGNSA.

The rearrangement joins TRBV2 to TRBJ2-2, with 8 bases matching TRBD1. Unmatched junction bases numbered 3, after V lost 5 bases and J lost 1 base. Germline lookup yields CDR1 SNHLY and CDR2 FYNNEI. CDR3 length equals 15 residues. CDR3: CASSPGQVNTGELFF. CDR3 bases: TGTGCCAGCAGTCCGGGACAGGTGAACACCGGGGAGCTGTTTTTT.

This clone was observed a handful of times. The V gene is TRBV7-3, the J gene TRBJ2-1; TRBD2 matches 7 bases. V gave up 5 bases and J gave up 8 bases; unmatched junction bases: 6. This CDR3 is 13 amino acids long. The germline V gene has CDR1 SGHTA and CDR2 FQGTGA. The CDR3 region is CASSVGRVDEQFF. In nucleotides, the CDR3 is TGTGCCAGCAGCGTAGGGAGGGTTGATGAGCAGTTCTTC.

This clone was detected only once. V and J are TRBV5-1 and TRBJ1-2, with D unclear. V lost 0 bases to trimming and J lost 6 bases, with 24 bases between them. The CDR3 extends over 18 amino acids. Per the germline V gene, CDR1 is SGHRS and CDR2 is YFSETQ. In nucleotides, the CDR3 is TGCGCCAGCAGCTTGGTTCGGCAGACAAGTTGGCTGGAGGATGGCTACACCTTC. It yields the protein CASSLVRQTSWLEDGYTF.

The chain employs TRBV30 and TRBJ1-1; D is unclear. The CDR3 runs 14 residues. V lost 0 bases and J lost 5, with 13 bases in between. CDR1 and CDR2 (germline): GTSNPN, SVGIG (reference sequence). For the CDR3, the DNA is TGTGCCTGGAGTGTAAATGTAGCGGTAACTGAAGCTTTCTTT. It encodes CAWSVNVAVTEAFF.

The chain is built from TRBV29-1 and TRBJ2-5; D gene unclear. CDR3 length: 12 amino acids. CDR1 and CDR2 (germline): SQVTM, ANQGSEA. V was cut by 4 bases and J by 2 bases, with 8 bases left in between. Here the CDR3 reads CSVGHVQETQYF. Written as DNA, the CDR3 is TGCAGCGTTGGACACGTTCAAGAGACCCAGTACTTC.

The chain combines TRBV10-2 with TRBJ1-2, with 8 bases fitting TRBD1. The V and J ends lost 6 bases and 0 bases, in that order; junction bases with no gene match: 6. CDR1 and CDR2 (germline): WSHSY, SAAADI. The CDR3 runs to 15 residues. Here the CDR3 DNA reads TGCGCCAGCAGCCAGGGGGCCCTACCTAACTATGGCTACACCTTC. Translating gives CASSQGALPNYGYTF.

The chain links TRBV5-1 to TRBJ2-5; possible D gene TRBD2, 5 bases. This CDR3 is built from 14 residues. Trimming took 0 bases from V and 3 from J, leaving 9 bases between them. Germline V lookup: CDR1 SGHRS, CDR2 YFSETQ. CDR3 residues: CASSLELAEETQYF. DNA of the CDR3: TGCGCCAGCAGCTTGGAGCTAGCTGAAGAGACCCAGTACTTC.

The chain is built from TRBV9 and TRBJ1-1, with D perhaps matching TRBD1 (6 bases). V was shortened by 0 bases and J by 4 bases, with 10 bases between the two germline ends. This CDR3 has 14 residues. Germline V CDR1 and CDR2: SGDLS, YYNGEE. As DNA, the CDR3 is TGTGCCAGCAGCGTAGCAGGGGTCGGCACTGAAGCTTTCTTT. This gives the protein CASSVAGVGTEAFF.

The chain is built from TRBV28 and TRBJ1-2, with 8 bases fitting TRBD1. There are 18 residues in the CDR3. Germline trimming cut 1 base from V and 2 bases from J; bases unmatched to any gene: 12. From germline, CDR1 is MDHEN and CDR2 SYDVKM. DNA of the CDR3: TGTGCCAGCAGTTTATACGGGACAGGTGGCATTAGCAACTATGGCTACACCTTC. Translating it yields CASSLYGTGGISNYGYTF.

This sequence joins TRBV5-1 and TRBJ1-1; 8 bases agree with TRBD1. V shed 3 bases, J shed 0 bases, and the junction held 7 bases outside the gene matches. Germline assignment: CDR1 SGHRS and CDR2 YFSETQ. The CDR3 totals 16 residues. This CDR3 is CASSSDGTGMNTEAFF. As DNA, the CDR3 is TGCGCCAGCAGCTCGGATGGGACAGGAATGAACACTGAAGCTTTCTTT.

This chain joins TRBV5-4 and TRBJ1-1, with D possibly matching TRBD1 (6 bases). V lost 2 bases and J 1 base, leaving 12 bases between the germline ends. CDR1 is SGHNT, CDR2 YYREEE, per germline (reference sequence). This CDR3 contains 15 residues. CDR3 nucleotide sequence: TGTGCCAGCAGCTTTGGGGCCAGGGGGAACACTGAAGCTTTCTTT. Amino acid sequence: CASSFGARGNTEAFF. Complete variable domain (other parts from reference TRBV5-4 and TRBJ1-1): ETGVTQSPTHLIKTRGQQVTLRCSSQSGHNTVSWYQQALGQGPQFIFQYYREEENGRGNFPPRFSGLQFPNYSSELNVNALELDDSALYLCASSFGARGNTEAFFGQGTRLTVV.

This chain uses TRBV27 with TRBJ2-7; 8 nucleotides match TRBD1. From germline, CDR1 is MNHEY and CDR2 SMNVEV (reference sequence). The trim removed 5 bases at V and 2 bases at J, leaving 2 bases unmatched. This CDR3 comprises 13 residues. CDR3: CASSLDRAYEQYF. The CDR3 DNA is TGTGCCAGCAGTCTGGACAGGGCCTACGAGCAGTACTTC.

This clone showed up just once. V is TRBV7-3 and J is TRBJ2-5; unclear D gene. V was pared by 4 bases and J by 5 bases, with 17 bases between. The CDR3 is 15 amino acids. Germline CDR1 reads SGHTA; CDR2 reads FQGTGA. As DNA, the CDR3 is TGTGCCAGCAGCTCAGGCAACAGCCGCAGGGAGACCCAGTACTTC. Amino acid sequence: CASSSGNSRRETQYF.

This clone was recorded a few times. The V gene is TRBV4-1, the J gene TRBJ2-7; D gene ambiguous. Trimming cost V 1 base and J 0 bases, with 13 bases left between them. The CDR3 extends over 16 amino acids. CDR1 is MGHRA and CDR2 is YSYEKL in the germline V gene. The CDR3, as DNA: TGCGCCAGCAGCCAAGCCACCACCAGCGCCTCCTACGAGCAGTACTTC. The encoded protein is CASSQATTSASYEQYF.

The chain recombines TRBV7-9 with TRBJ2-7, with a tentative D call TRBD1 (5 bases). CDR3 length: 13 amino acids. Germline loops: CDR1 SEHNR, CDR2 FQNEAQ (reference sequence). V shed 1 base and J shed 6 bases, with 10 bases lying between them. The CDR3 protein is CASSLVQGIEQYF. For the CDR3, the DNA is TGTGCCAGCAGCTTAGTCCAGGGTATCGAGCAGTACTTC.

Only one count was recorded for this clone. This rearrangement joins TRBV29-1 to TRBJ2-1; the match to TRBD2 covers 8 bases. Germline V gene sequence: CDR1 SQVTM, CDR2 ANQGSEA. With 1 base clipped from V and 9 bases from J, the junction kept 2 bases outside the gene matches. The CDR3 spans 12 residues. CDR3 in amino acids: CSVEALAVEQFF. The DNA of the CDR3 is TGCAGCGTTGAAGCACTAGCGGTTGAGCAGTTCTTC.

V gene TRBV11-2 combines with J gene TRBJ1-5; weak D call: TRBD1 (5 bases). The CDR3 loop spans 15 amino acids. V lost 5 bases and J 5 bases, leaving 16 bases between the germline ends. Germline V gene data show CDR1 as SGHAT and CDR2 as FQNNGV. The CDR3 region is CASSPDGQGDQPQHF. CDR3 coding DNA: TGTGCCAGCAGCCCCGATGGGCAGGGTGATCAGCCCCAGCATTTT.

This clone was found once. The chain employs TRBV28 and TRBJ1-1; the D gene is possibly TRBD1 (5 bases). CDR1 is MDHEN, CDR2 SYDVKM, per germline. Deletions cut 10 bases from V and 0 bases from J, with 18 bases between. This CDR3 has 15 amino acids. The chain's CDR3 is CATLPTTAMNTEAFF. For the CDR3, the DNA is TGTGCCACCCTTCCCACGACAGCCATGAACACTGAAGCTTTCTTT.

The CDR3 region is CASSLTRDYGYTF. CDR3 coding DNA: TGTGCCAGCAGCTTAACGAGGGATTATGGCTACACCTTC. The V and J genes are TRBV7-3 and TRBJ1-2; the D is unclear. The CDR3 is 13 residues long. The germline gives CDR1 SGHTA, CDR2 FQGTGA. The germline V and J ends were trimmed by 0 bases and 5 bases, with 7 bases remaining between them.

The rearrangement links TRBV5-1 to TRBJ1-5, with no clear D. This CDR3 has 14 amino acids. Trimming removed 4 bases from V and 9 bases from J, with 17 bases in between. The germline V gene encodes CDR1 SGHRS and CDR2 YFSETQ. For the CDR3, the DNA is TGCGCCAGCAGCATAGGTAGCCAACCCTCGCCCCAGCATTTT. As protein: CASSIGSQPSPQHF. Supplemented by reference TRBV5-1 and TRBJ1-5, the full variable domain reads KAGVTQTPRYLIKTRGQQVTLSCSPISGHRSVSWYQQTPGQGLQFLFEYFSETQRNKGNFPGRFSGRQFSNSRSEMNVSTLELGDSALYLCASSIGSQPSPQHFGDGTRLSIL.

This clone turned up a few times. V usage is TRBV2 and J usage is TRBJ1-4; 7 bases align to TRBD1. The CDR3 runs to 14 residues. Germline-derived CDR1 and CDR2 are SNHLY and FYNNEI. V trimming: 7 bases; J trimming: 8 bases; junction bases outside the gene matches: 10. The DNA for the CDR3 is TGTGCCAGCATCCTAGACAGGGTGGGCGAAAAACTGTTTTTT. Translated: CASILDRVGEKLFF.

V and J are TRBV19 and TRBJ2-7; 11 bases match TRBD1. CDR3 length: 15 residues. V lost 5 bases, J lost 3 bases, and 6 bases stayed unmatched. Germline CDR1 and CDR2: LNHDA and SQIVND (reference sequence). The CDR3 DNA follows: TGTGCCAGTAGTGCGGGACAGGGGGGATACTACGAGCAGTACTTC. It encodes CASSAGQGGYYEQYF.

The chain carries TRBV7-9 and TRBJ2-7; 8 bases agree with TRBD2. Trimming removed 6 bases from V and 3 bases from J; junction bases left unmatched: 7. This CDR3 comprises 14 residues. CDR1 and CDR2 (germline): SEHNR, FQNEAQ (reference sequence). As DNA, the CDR3 is TGTGCCAGCAGATACGGGGGGGAGGACTACGAGCAGTACTTC. As protein: CASRYGGEDYEQYF.

This chain uses TRBV30 with TRBJ1-1, with no clear D. The CDR3 sequence is 16 residues long. Looked up from germline, CDR1 is GTSNPN and CDR2 is SVGIG (reference sequence). The V and J ends lost 2 bases and 1 base respectively, with 17 bases between them. The CDR3 bases are TGTGCCTGGAGTCTGGGCGTAACGGGAGGGAACACTGAAGCTTTCTTT. Translated, it gives CAWSLGVTGGNTEAFF.

This chain uses TRBV27 with TRBJ2-7, with 7 bases lining up with TRBD1. With 6 bases clipped from V and 4 bases from J, the junction kept 9 bases outside the gene matches. Germline V lookup: CDR1 MNHEY, CDR2 SMNVEV (reference sequence). The CDR3 extends over 14 amino acids. DNA for the CDR3: TGTGCCAGCAGGTCCGTGACAGGGCGGTACGAGCAGTACTTC. Translating gives CASRSVTGRYEQYF.

J is TRBJ2-5 and V is TRBV5-1, with 15 bases lining up with TRBD2. J lost 0 bases, V lost 1 base, and 4 bases had no gene match. The CDR3 contains 18 residues. Germline assignment: CDR1 SGHRS and CDR2 YFSETQ. This CDR3 reads CASSLTGLAGGYQETQYF. In DNA, the CDR3 is TGCGCCAGCAGCTTGACGGGACTAGCGGGAGGTTACCAAGAGACCCAGTACTTC. Full variable domain (remainder filled in from reference TRBV5-1 and TRBJ2-5): KAGVTQTPRYLIKTRGQQVTLSCSPISGHRSVSWYQQTPGQGLQFLFEYFSETQRNKGNFPGRFSGRQFSNSRSEMNVSTLELGDSALYLCASSLTGLAGGYQETQYFGPGTRLLVL.

In its sample, this clone was seen once. This chain links TRBV15 with TRBJ2-4; 7 bases agree with TRBD2. V shed 0 bases, J shed 15 bases, and the junction held 5 bases outside the gene matches. Germline CDR1 LNHNV, CDR2 YYDKDF (reference sequence). This CDR3 region has 12 residues. CDR3 protein: CATSRDRTSSYF. CDR3 bases: TGTGCCACCAGCAGAGATCGGACTAGTTCGTACTTC. The variable domain in full, with the rest retrieved from reference TRBV15 and TRBJ2-4, is DAMVIQNPRYQVTQFGKPVTLSCSQTLNHNVMYWYQQKSSQAPKLLFHYYDKDFNNEADTPDNFQSRRPNTSFCFLDIRSPGLGDTAMYLCATSRDRTSSYFGAGTRLSVL.